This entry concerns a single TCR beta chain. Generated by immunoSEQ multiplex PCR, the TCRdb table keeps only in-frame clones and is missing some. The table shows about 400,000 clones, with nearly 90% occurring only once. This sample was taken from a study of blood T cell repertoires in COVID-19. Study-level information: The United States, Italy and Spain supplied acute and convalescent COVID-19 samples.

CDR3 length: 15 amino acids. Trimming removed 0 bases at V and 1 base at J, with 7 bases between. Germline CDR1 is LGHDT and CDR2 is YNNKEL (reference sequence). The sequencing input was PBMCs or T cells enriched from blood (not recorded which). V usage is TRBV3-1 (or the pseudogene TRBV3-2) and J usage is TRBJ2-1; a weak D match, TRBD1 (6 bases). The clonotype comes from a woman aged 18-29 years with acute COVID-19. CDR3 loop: CASSQEGASYNEQFF. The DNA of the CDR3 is TGTGCCAGCAGCCAAGAGGGGGCGTCCTACAATGAGCAGTTCTTC.